The 21 T cell receptor beta chains reported below all come from one sample, sequenced in a study of OX40 agonist ivuxolimab in advanced cancers. The assay was immunoSEQ multiplex PCR, and TCRdb's table has in-frame clones only and misses some. This sample yields some 16,000 clones, of which approximately 83% are seen a single time; about 31% belongs to the top ten. The source material was CD4+ or CD8+ T cells sorted from blood, sampled in a trial of the OX40 agonist ivuxolimab. These receptors were obtained from an adult with an advanced solid tumor such as melanoma, head and neck, liver or kidney cancer.

There are a few counts of this clone. This chain uses TRBV7-9 with TRBJ2-1; no clear D. The CDR3 spans 15 residues. The germline V and J ends were trimmed by 4 bases and 6 bases, with 16 bases remaining between them. The germline gives CDR1 SEHNR, CDR2 FQNEAQ (reference sequence). CDR3 sequence (DNA): TGTGCCAGCAGCTCAGGCGGCGCCATTCTCAATGAGCAGTTCTTC. Translation gives CASSSGGAILNEQFF.

The rearrangement joins TRBV2 to TRBJ1-5; D is possibly TRBD1 (5 bases). Trimming removed 3 bases from V and 1 base from J, with 7 bases in between. CDR1 and CDR2 (germline): SNHLY, FYNNEI. The CDR3 loop spans 14 amino acids. The CDR3 region has the DNA TGTGCCAGCAGTGACTGGGGCAGCAATCAGCCCCAGCATTTT. It is translated as CASSDWGSNQPQHF.

The V call is TRBV12-5, the J call TRBJ2-7; D not certain. This CDR3 has 12 residues. V was trimmed by 0 bases and J by 5 bases, leaving 5 bases between them. Germline values: CDR1 LGHNT, CDR2 FRNRAP. The CDR3 reads CASGLVVDEQYF. The CDR3 DNA is TGTGCTAGTGGTTTGGTTGTTGACGAGCAGTACTTC.

The chain uses TRBV4-1 and TRBJ2-1; D not certain. The length of the CDR3 is 13 residues. Looked up from germline, CDR1 is MGHRA and CDR2 is YSYEKL. The V and J ends lost 4 bases and 4 bases respectively, with 8 bases between them. The CDR3 DNA follows: TGCGCCAGCAGCCCGGACGGATACAATGAGCAGTTCTTC. This encodes CASSPDGYNEQFF.

The chain joins TRBV11-3 to TRBJ1-1; D gene uncertain. With 1 base removed from V and 0 bases from J, the gap between germline ends came to 6 bases. The CDR3 sequence is 14 residues long. Germline-derived CDR1 and CDR2 are SGHNT and YENEEA. CDR3 amino acids: CASSLVRMNTEAFF. The CDR3 DNA follows: TGTGCCAGCAGCTTAGTCAGGATGAACACTGAAGCTTTCTTT.

The chain employs TRBV6-5 and TRBJ2-7, with D perhaps assigned TRBD1 or TRBD2 (5 bases each). V lost 0 bases to trimming and J lost 0 bases, with 12 bases between them. The CDR3 is 16 amino acids. The germline V gene has CDR1 MNHEY and CDR2 SVGAGI. The CDR3 DNA is TGTGCCAGCAGTTACTCCCAGGGAGAAGTCTCCTACGAGCAGTACTTC. Protein sequence: CASSYSQGEVSYEQYF.

V and J are TRBV5-6 and TRBJ1-2; a weak D match, TRBD1 (5 bases). CDR1 is SGHDT, CDR2 YYEEEE, per germline. Trimming stripped 4 bases from V and 0 bases from J, with 13 bases between. This CDR3 has 15 residues. The CDR3 here is CASSPRGQANYGYTF. CDR3 bases: TGTGCCAGCAGCCCCCGGGGCCAAGCTAACTATGGCTACACCTTC. Full variable domain (rest looked up from reference TRBV5-6 and TRBJ1-2): DAGVTQSPTHLIKTRGQQVTLRCSPKSGHDTVSWYQQALGQGPQFIFQYYEEEERQRGNFPDRFSGHQFPNYSSELNVNALLLGDSALYLCASSPRGQANYGYTFGSGTRLTVV.

In the case of this clone: This may come from a read error, since a much larger clone is one base off. Other nucleotide sequences in the sample specify the same CDR3. The V gene is TRBV6-5, the J gene TRBJ2-7; D could derive from TRBD1 or TRBD2 (5 bases each). This CDR3 has 12 residues. Germline values: CDR1 MNHEY, CDR2 SVGAGI. The DNA for the CDR3 is TGTGCCAGCTTGGGACCGGCCTACGAGCAGTATTTC. It translates to CASLGPAYEQYF.

This clone turned up a few times. The J gene is TRBJ2-7, the V gene TRBV4-2; no definite D call. The CDR3 consists of 12 residues. V lost 3 bases, J lost 1 base, and 4 bases lay in between. From germline, CDR1 is LGHNA and CDR2 YNFKEQ. The CDR3 protein is CASSQGSYEQYF. The CDR3 DNA reads TGTGCCAGCAGCCAGGGGTCCTACGAGCAGTACTTC.

The V and J genes are TRBV18 and TRBJ1-1, with D perhaps TRBD1 (5 bases). Germline CDR1 and CDR2: KGHSH and LQKENI. The CDR3 totals 16 residues. V was trimmed by 8 bases and J by 0 bases, leaving 19 bases between them. The DNA of the CDR3 is TGTGCCAGCCTAGGATGGCGTGAGGACATGAACACTGAAGCTTTCTTT. Translated: CASLGWREDMNTEAFF.

The V call is TRBV2, the J call TRBJ1-2, with 8 bases fitting TRBD1. The germline CDR1 and CDR2 sequences are SNHLY and FYNNEI. This CDR3 is 12 amino acids long. CDR3 residues: CTWTGLLYGYTF. CDR3 in DNA: TGTACCTGGACAGGGCTTCTCTATGGCTACACCTTC. The full variable domain, in which reference TRBV2 and TRBJ1-2 provide the parts outside the CDR3, is EPEVTQTPSHQVTQMGQEVILRCVPISNHLYFYWYRQILGQKVEFLVSFYNNEISEKSEIFDDQFSVERPDGSNFTLKIRSTKLEDSAMYFCTWTGLLYGYTFGSGTRLTVV.

This clone has a single count. In DNA, the CDR3 is TGTGCCAGCAGTTACCGCCGACAGTACCAAGAGACCCAGTACTTC. Translating gives CASSYRRQYQETQYF. The chain employs TRBV28 and TRBJ2-5; possible D gene TRBD1, 5 bases. The germline gives CDR1 MDHEN, CDR2 SYDVKM. The CDR3 length is 15 residues. V lost 4 bases and J lost 0, with 12 bases in between.

This chain connects TRBV29-1 to TRBJ1-2; D gene unclear. Looked up from germline, CDR1 is SQVTM and CDR2 is ANQGSEA. This CDR3 region has 13 residues. V was trimmed by 6 bases and J by 8 bases, leaving 19 bases between them. CDR3 in amino acids: CSVGPDGMEGYTF. As DNA, the CDR3 is TGCAGCGTCGGCCCGGACGGAATGGAAGGCTACACCTTC.

The rearrangement uses TRBV7-9 and TRBJ2-3; TRBD1 or TRBD2 may be the D gene (6 bases each). The CDR3 has 16 residues. V was trimmed by 5 bases and J by 0 bases, leaving 15 bases between them. Germline CDR1 is SEHNR and CDR2 is FQNEAQ (reference sequence). Here the CDR3 reads CASSRIQGTSTDTQYF. Written as DNA, the CDR3 is TGTGCCAGCAGCCGTATCCAGGGGACTAGCACAGATACGCAGTATTTT. The entire variable domain, with the rest obtained from reference TRBV7-9 and TRBJ2-3, is as follows: DTGVSQNPRHKITKRGQNVTFRCDPISEHNRLYWYRQTLGQGPEFLTYFQNEAQLEKSRLLSDRFSAERPKGSFSTLEIQRTEQGDSAMYLCASSRIQGTSTDTQYFGPGTRLTVL.

This clone was counted between two and nine times. V and J are TRBV5-4 and TRBJ2-5; TRBD2 might be the D (5 bases). Trimming pared 5 bases from V and 6 bases from J, leaving 23 bases between. CDR3 length: 16 amino acids. Germline-derived CDR1 and CDR2 are SGHNT and YYREEE (reference sequence). The CDR3 sequence: CASSTGFQGVGKTQYF. DNA of the CDR3: TGTGCCAGCAGTACGGGATTCCAAGGCGTTGGGAAGACCCAGTACTTC.

The genes are TRBV27 and TRBJ1-1; D is unresolved. Between the trimmed V and J ends, which lost 4 bases and 1 base, there was a span of 7 bases. Germline V lookup: CDR1 MNHEY, CDR2 SMNVEV (reference sequence). The CDR3 spans 13 residues. CDR3: CASSYSSNTEAFF. As DNA, the CDR3 is TGTGCCAGCAGTTATAGCTCGAACACTGAAGCTTTCTTT.

This chain uses TRBV30 with TRBJ2-6, with 10 nucleotides matching TRBD1. The CDR3 length is 16 residues. CDR1 and CDR2 from the germline V gene are GTSNPN and SVGIG (reference sequence). V shed 1 base, J shed 2 bases, and the junction held 2 bases outside the gene matches. This CDR3 reads CAWSDGQGAGANVLTF. Here the CDR3 DNA reads TGTGCCTGGAGTGATGGACAGGGGGCTGGGGCCAACGTCCTGACTTTC.

This clone has just a few counts. The genes are TRBV7-9 and TRBJ2-1; 8 nucleotides line up with TRBD2. The CDR3 runs 16 residues. Germline V lookup: CDR1 SEHNR, CDR2 FQNEAQ (reference sequence). V lost 3 bases, J lost 8 bases, and 12 bases stayed unmatched. CDR3 in DNA: TGTGCCAGCAGCTTTTACATAGCGGGACCCAGGGATGAGCAGTTCTTC. Encoded protein: CASSFYIAGPRDEQFF.

The chain couples TRBV5-6 to TRBJ2-7; D unclear. The V and J ends lost 7 bases and 0 bases respectively, with 20 bases between them. This CDR3 contains 16 residues. Germline assignment: CDR1 SGHDT and CDR2 YYEEEE. The CDR3: CASGSGGLGFSYEQYF. DNA for the CDR3: TGTGCCAGCGGGTCAGGCGGCCTAGGGTTCTCCTACGAGCAGTACTTC.

This chain joins TRBV14 and TRBJ2-1, with 8 bases that match TRBD1. The junction had 8 bases not matched to a gene; V was cut back by 4 bases and J by 9 bases. This CDR3 is built from 14 residues. The germline V gene has CDR1 SGHDN and CDR2 FVKESK. CDR3 region: CASSRTGRVLEQFF. CDR3 nucleotides: TGTGCCAGCAGCCGGACAGGGAGAGTTCTTGAGCAGTTCTTC.

This clone was observed a few times. This chain uses TRBV10-3 with TRBJ2-7; TRBD2 matches at 9 bases. Germline trimming cut 10 bases from V and 2 bases from J; bases unmatched to any gene: 12. The CDR3 is 15 amino acids. Germline values: CDR1 ENHRY, CDR2 SYGVKD. CDR3 sequence: CASRRERTSAYEQYF. The DNA of the CDR3 is TGTGCCAGCAGACGAGAGCGGACTAGCGCCTACGAGCAGTACTTC.